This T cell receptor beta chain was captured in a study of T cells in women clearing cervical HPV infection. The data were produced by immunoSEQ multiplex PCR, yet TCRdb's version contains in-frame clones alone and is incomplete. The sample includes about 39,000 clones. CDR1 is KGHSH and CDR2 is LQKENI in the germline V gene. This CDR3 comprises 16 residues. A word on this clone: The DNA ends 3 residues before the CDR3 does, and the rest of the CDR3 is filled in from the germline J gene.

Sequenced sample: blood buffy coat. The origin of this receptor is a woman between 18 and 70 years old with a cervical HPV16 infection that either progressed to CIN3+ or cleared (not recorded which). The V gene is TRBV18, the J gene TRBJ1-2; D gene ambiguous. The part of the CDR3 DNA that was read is TGTGCCAGCTCACCACCTAGCGGGAGCTCCTACAATGAC. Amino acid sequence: CASSPPSGSSYND. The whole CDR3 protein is CASSPPSGSSYNDYTF.